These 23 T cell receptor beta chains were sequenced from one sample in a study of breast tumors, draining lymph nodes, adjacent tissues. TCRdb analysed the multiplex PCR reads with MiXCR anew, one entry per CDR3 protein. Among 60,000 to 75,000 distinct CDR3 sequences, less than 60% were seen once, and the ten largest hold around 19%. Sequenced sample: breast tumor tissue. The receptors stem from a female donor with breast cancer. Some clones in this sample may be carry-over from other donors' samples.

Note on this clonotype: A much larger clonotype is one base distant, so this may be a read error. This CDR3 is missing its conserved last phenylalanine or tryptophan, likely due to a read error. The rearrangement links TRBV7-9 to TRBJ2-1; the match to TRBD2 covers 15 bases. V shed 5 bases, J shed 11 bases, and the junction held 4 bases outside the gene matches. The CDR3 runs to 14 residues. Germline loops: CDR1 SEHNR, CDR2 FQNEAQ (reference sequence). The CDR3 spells CASSLGTSGGQQFL. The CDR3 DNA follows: TGTGCCAGCAGCCTAGGGACTAGCGGGGGGCAGCAGTTCCTC.

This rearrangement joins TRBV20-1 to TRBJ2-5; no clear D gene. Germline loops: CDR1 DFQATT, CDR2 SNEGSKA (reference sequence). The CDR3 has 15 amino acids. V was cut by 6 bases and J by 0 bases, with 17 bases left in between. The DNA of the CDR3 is TGCAGTGCAAAGGCTGTCTCCTTAGACCAAGAGACCCAGTACTTC. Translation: CSAKAVSLDQETQYF.

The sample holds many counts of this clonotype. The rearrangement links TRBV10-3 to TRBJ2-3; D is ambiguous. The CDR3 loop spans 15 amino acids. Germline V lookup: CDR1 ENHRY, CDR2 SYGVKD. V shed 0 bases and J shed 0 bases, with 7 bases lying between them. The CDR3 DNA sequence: TGTGCCATCAGTGAGTCGGCACTAAGCACAGATACGCAGTATTTT. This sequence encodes CAISESALSTDTQYF.

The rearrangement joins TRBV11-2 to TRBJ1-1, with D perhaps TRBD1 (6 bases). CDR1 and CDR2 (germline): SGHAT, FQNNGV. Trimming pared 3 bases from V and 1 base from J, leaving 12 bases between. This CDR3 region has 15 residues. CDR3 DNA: TGTGCCAGCAGCTTTATGGGGGCCGCGAACACTGAAGCTTTCTTT. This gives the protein CASSFMGAANTEAFF.

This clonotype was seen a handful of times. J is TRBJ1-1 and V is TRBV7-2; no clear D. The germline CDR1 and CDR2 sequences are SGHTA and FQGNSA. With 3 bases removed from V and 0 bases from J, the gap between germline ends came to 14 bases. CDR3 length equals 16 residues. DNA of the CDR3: TGTGCCAGCAGCTTGAGTCGCCGGGCCTTGAACACTGAAGCTTTCTTT. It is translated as CASSLSRRALNTEAFF. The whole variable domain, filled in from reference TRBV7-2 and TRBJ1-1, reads GAGVSQSPSNKVTEKGKDVELRCDPISGHTALYWYRQSLGQGLEFLIYFQGNSAPDKSGLPSDRFSAERTGGSVSTLTIQRTQQEDSAVYLCASSLSRRALNTEAFFGQGTRLTVV.

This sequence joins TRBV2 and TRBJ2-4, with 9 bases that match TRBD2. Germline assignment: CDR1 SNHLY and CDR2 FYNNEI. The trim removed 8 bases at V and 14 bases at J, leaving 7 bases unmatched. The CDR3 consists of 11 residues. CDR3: CASSTAGGKYF. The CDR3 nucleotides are TGTGCCAGCTCCACCGCGGGGGGGAAGTACTTC.

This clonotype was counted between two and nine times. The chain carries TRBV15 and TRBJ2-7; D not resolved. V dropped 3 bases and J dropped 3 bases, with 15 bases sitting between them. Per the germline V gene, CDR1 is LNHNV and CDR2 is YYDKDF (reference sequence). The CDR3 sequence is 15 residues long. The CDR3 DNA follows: TGTGCCACCAGCAGTGCTGCCCCGGGCAGCTACGAGCAGTACTTC. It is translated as CATSSAAPGSYEQYF.

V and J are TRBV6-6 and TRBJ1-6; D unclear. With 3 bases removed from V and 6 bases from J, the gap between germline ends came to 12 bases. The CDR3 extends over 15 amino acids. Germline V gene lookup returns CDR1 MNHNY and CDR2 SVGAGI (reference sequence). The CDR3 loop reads CASSYRPGANSPLHF. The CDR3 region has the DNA TGTGCCAGCAGTTATCGTCCGGGCGCTAATTCACCCCTCCACTTT.

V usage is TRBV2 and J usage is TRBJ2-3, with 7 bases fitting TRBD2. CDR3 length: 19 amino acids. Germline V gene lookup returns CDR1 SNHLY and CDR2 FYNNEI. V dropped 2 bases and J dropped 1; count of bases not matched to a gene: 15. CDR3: CASSEFVVISGQRTDTQYF. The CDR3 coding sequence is TGTGCCAGCAGTGAATTTGTCGTGATTAGCGGGCAGCGCACAGATACGCAGTATTTT. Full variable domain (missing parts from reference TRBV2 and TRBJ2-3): EPEVTQTPSHQVTQMGQEVILRCVPISNHLYFYWYRQILGQKVEFLVSFYNNEISEKSEIFDDQFSVERPDGSNFTLKIRSTKLEDSAMYFCASSEFVVISGQRTDTQYFGPGTRLTVL.

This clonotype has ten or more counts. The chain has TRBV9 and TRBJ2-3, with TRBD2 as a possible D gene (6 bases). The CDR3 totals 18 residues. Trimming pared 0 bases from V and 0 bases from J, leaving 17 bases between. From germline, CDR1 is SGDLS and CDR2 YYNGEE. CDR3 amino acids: CASSVASSTGVSTDTQYF. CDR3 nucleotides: TGTGCCAGCAGCGTAGCCTCTTCGACGGGGGTTAGCACAGATACGCAGTATTTT. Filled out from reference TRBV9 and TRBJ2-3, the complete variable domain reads DSGVTQTPKHLITATGQRVTLRCSPRSGDLSVYWYQQSLDQGLQFLIQYYNGEERAKGNILERFSAQQFPDLHSELNLSSLELGDSALYFCASSVASSTGVSTDTQYFGPGTRLTVL.

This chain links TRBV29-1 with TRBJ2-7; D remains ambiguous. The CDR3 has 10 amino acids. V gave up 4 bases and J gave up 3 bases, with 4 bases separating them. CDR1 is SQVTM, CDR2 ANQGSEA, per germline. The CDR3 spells CSVVFYEQYF. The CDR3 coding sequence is TGCAGCGTTGTTTTCTACGAGCAGTACTTC.

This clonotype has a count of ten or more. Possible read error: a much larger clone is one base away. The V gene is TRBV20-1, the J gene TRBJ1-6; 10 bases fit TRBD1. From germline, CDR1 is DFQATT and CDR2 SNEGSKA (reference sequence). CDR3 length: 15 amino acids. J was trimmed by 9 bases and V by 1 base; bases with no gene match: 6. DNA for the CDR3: TGCAGTGCTAGAGGGGACAGGGGAGGAACTTCACCCCTCCACTTT. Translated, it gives CSARGDRGGTSPLHF.

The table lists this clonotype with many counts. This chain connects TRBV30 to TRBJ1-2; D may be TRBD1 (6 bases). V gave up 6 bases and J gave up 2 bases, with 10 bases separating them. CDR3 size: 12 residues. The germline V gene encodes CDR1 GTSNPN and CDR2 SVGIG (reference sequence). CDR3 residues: CACTQGNYGYTF. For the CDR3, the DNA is TGTGCCTGTACACAGGGAAACTATGGCTACACCTTC.

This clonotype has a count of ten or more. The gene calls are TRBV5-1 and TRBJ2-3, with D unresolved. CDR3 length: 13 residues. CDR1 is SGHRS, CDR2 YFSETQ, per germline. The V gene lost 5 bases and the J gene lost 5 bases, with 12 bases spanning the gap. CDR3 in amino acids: CASSKDRGDTQYF. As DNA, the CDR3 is TGCGCCAGCAGTAAGGACCGTGGAGATACGCAGTATTTT.

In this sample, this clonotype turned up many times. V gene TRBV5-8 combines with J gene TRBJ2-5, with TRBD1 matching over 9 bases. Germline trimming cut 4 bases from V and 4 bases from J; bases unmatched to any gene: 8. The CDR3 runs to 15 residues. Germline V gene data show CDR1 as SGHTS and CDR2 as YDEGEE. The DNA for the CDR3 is TGTGCCAGCAGCCTTGGACAGGGGCGAGGAGAGACCCAGTACTTC. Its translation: CASSLGQGRGETQYF. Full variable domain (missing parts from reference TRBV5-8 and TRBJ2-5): EAGVTQSPTHLIKTRGQQATLRCSPISGHTSVYWYQQALGLGLQFLLWYDEGEERNRGNFPPRFSGRQFPNYSSELNVNALELEDSALYLCASSLGQGRGETQYFGPGTRLLVL.

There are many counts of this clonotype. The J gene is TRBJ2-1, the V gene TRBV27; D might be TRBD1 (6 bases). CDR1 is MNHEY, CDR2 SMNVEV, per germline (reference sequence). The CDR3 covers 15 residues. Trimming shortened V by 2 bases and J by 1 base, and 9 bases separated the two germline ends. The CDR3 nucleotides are TGTGCCAGCAGTTTAGGGCAGGGGTCCTACAATGAGCAGTTCTTC. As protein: CASSLGQGSYNEQFF.

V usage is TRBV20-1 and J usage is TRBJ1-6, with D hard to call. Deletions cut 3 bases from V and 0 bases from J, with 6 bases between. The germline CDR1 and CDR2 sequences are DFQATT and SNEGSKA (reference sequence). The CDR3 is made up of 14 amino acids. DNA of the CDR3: TGCAGTGCTAGGGTGAGCTCCTATAATTCACCCCTCCACTTT. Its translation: CSARVSSYNSPLHF.

The CDR3 bases are TGTGCCAGCAGCACGGGACAGGGGGAGACCCAGTACTTC. Translated: CASSTGQGETQYF. The chain combines TRBV7-8 with TRBJ2-5; 10 bases are shared with TRBD1. The CDR3 is made up of 13 amino acids. The ends lost 5 bases at V and 5 bases at J; junction bases unmatched: 2. Germline assignment: CDR1 SGHVS and CDR2 FQNEAQ.

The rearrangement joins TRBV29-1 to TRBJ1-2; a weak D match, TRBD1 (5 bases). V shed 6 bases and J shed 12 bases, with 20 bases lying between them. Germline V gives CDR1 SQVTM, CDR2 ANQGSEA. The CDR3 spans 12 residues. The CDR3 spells CSVLNTGLADTF. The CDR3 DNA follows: TGCAGCGTACTTAATACGGGACTAGCGGACACCTTC.

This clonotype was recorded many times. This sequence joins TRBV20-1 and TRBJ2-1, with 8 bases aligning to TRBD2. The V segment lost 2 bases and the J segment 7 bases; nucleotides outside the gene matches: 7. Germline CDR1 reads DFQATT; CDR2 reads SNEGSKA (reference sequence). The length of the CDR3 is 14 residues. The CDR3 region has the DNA TGCAGTGCTAGAACCGGGGGGGTCAGGAATGAGCAGTTCTTC. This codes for CSARTGGVRNEQFF.

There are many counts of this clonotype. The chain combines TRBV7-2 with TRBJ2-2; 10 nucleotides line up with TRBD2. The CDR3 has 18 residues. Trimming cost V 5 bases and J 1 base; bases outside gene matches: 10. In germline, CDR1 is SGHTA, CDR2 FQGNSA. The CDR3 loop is CASSPDLLAGRNTGELFF. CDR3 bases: TGTGCCAGCAGCCCAGACTTACTAGCGGGAAGGAACACCGGGGAGCTGTTTTTT.

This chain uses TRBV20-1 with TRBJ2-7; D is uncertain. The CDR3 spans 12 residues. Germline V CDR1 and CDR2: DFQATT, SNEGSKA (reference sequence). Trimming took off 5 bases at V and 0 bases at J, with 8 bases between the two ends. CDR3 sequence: CSAAPVSYEQYF. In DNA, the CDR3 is TGCAGTGCTGCCCCGGTCTCCTACGAGCAGTACTTC.

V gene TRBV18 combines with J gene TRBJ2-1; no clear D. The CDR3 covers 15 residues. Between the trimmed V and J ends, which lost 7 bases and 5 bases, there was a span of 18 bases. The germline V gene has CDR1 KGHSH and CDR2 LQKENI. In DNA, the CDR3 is TGTGCCAGCTTACCGGACCAGGCCCCTCACAATGAGCAGTTCTTC. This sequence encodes CASLPDQAPHNEQFF. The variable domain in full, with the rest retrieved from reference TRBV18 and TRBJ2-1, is NAGVMQNPRHLVRRRGQEARLRCSPMKGHSHVYWYRQLPEEGLKFMVYLQKENIIDESGMPKERFSAEFPKEGPSILRIQQVVRGDSAAYFCASLPDQAPHNEQFFGPGTRLTVL.